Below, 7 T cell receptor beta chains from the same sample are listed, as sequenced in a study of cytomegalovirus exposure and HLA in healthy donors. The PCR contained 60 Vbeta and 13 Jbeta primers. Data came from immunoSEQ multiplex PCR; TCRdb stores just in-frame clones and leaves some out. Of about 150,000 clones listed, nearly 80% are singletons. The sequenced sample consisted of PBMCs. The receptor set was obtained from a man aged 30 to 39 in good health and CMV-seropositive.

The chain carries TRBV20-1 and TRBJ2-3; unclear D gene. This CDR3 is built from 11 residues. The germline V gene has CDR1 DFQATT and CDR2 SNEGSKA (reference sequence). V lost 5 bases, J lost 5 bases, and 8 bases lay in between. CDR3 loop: CSAHRVDTQYF. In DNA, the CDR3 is TGCAGTGCTCATCGGGTAGATACGCAGTATTTT.

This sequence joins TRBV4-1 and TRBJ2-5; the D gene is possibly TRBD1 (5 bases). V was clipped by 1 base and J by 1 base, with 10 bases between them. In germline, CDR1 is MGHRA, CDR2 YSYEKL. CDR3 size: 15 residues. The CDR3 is CASSQGWGVQETQYF. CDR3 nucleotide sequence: TGCGCCAGCAGCCAAGGATGGGGCGTCCAAGAGACCCAGTACTTC.

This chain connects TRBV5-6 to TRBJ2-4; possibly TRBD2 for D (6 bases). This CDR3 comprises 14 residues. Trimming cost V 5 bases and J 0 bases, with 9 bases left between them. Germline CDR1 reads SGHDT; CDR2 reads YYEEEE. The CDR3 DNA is TGTGCCAGCAGTCCGGGACTAGCCAAAAACATTCAGTACTTC. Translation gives CASSPGLAKNIQYF.

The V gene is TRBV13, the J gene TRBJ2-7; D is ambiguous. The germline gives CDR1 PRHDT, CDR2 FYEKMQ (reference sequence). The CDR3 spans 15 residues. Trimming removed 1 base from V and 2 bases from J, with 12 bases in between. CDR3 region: CASSLVVGVTYEQYF. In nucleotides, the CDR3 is TGTGCCAGCAGCTTAGTAGTAGGAGTAACCTACGAGCAGTACTTC.

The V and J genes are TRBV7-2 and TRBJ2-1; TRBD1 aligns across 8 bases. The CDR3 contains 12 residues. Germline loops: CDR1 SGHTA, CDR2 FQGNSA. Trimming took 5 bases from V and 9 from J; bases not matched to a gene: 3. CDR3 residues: CASSKDRVEQFF. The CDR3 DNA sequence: TGTGCCAGCAGCAAGGACAGGGTTGAGCAGTTCTTC. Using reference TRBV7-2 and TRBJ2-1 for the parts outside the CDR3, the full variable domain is GAGVSQSPSNKVTEKGKDVELRCDPISGHTALYWYRQSLGQGLEFLIYFQGNSAPDKSGLPSDRFSAERTGGSVSTLTIQRTQQEDSAVYLCASSKDRVEQFFGPGTRLTVL.

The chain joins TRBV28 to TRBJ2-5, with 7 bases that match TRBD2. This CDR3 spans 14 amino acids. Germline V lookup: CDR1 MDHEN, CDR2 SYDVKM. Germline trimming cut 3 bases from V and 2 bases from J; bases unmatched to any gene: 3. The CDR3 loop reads CASSLSGMQETQYF. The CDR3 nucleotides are TGTGCCAGCAGTTTGAGCGGGATGCAAGAGACCCAGTACTTC.

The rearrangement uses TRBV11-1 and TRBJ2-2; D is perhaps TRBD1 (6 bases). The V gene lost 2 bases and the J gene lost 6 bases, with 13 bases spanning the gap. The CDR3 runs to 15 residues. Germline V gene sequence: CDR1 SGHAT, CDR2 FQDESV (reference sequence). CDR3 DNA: TGTGCCAGCAGCTTACGACAGGCATCCTCCGGGGAGCTGTTTTTT. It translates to CASSLRQASSGELFF.